What follows describes a single TCR beta chain. The source of the sample is a study of spatial heterogeneity in lung cancer. As to time point: sample taken at primary tumor resection. From tumor, nontumor lung or frozen PBMC, whole RNA was taken unsorted for sequencing. Untreated early-stage non-small cell lung cancer patients, around 70 in total, were the donors. TCRdb analysed the 5' RACE reads with MiXCR anew, one entry per CDR3 protein. Of more than 35,000 distinct CDR3 sequences detected, less than 5.5% appear once; the ten largest clones hold under 35%. This material consisted of PBMCs, taken at surgery. This TCR was sampled from a female donor with early-stage non-small cell lung cancer.

The CDR3 sequence: CASSLGGGGLTEAFF. Here the CDR3 DNA reads TGTGCCAGCAGCTTGGGCGGGGGCGGATTGACTGAAGCTTTCTTT. V gene TRBV5-4 combines with J gene TRBJ1-1; TRBD1 might be the D (6 bases). The germline V and J ends were trimmed by 0 bases and 5 bases, with 14 bases remaining between them. This CDR3 has 15 amino acids. The germline V gene encodes CDR1 SGHNT and CDR2 YYREEE (reference sequence). The whole variable domain, filled in from reference TRBV5-4 and TRBJ1-1, reads ETGVTQSPTHLIKTRGQQVTLRCSSQSGHNTVSWYQQALGQGPQFIFQYYREEENGRGNFPPRFSGLQFPNYSSELNVNALELDDSALYLCASSLGGGGLTEAFFGQGTRLTVV.